This T cell receptor beta chain comes out of a study of shared clonotypes between healthy human individuals. Study summary: Plates per donor: three CD4 naive, three CD4 memory, two CD8 naive, one CD8 memory.

V lost 0 bases and J lost 0, with 9 bases in between. CDR1 and CDR2 (germline): MNHEY, SMNVEV (reference sequence). This CDR3 comprises 16 residues. The data were produced by immunoSEQ multiplex PCR, yet TCRdb's version contains in-frame clones alone and is incomplete. In the table there are around 2.5 million clones, 93% of which are singletons. Worth noting for this clone: Its target is not known.

General study findings and limits: Approximately 4.6% of naive CD4 clonotypes were common to a handful of donors.

The sequence derives from a man younger than 35 in good health. Some clones in this sample may be carry-over from other donors' samples. V is TRBV27 and J is TRBJ2-1; D unresolved. Sequences were obtained from naive CD4+ T cells from PBMCs. The subset here: CD45RA+ positively selected. CDR3 amino acids: CASSLSGEDSYNEQFF. In nucleotides, the CDR3 is TGTGCCAGCAGTTTATCCGGAGAGGACTCCTACAATGAGCAGTTCTTC.